Each of the 8 T cell receptor beta chains below was sequenced from the same sample in a study of blood T cells in healthy people across ages. Primed by a sample-barcoded 5' primer and a J-beta primer mix, a second PCR proceeded for about 7 to 11 cycles. TCRdb independently ran MiXCR on the 5' RACE reads; one entry per CDR3 protein. This table holds about 680,000 distinct CDR3 sequences, 45% to 50% found once. The sample taken for sequencing was blood. These receptors were obtained from a woman aged 55 to 70 in good health.

The chain uses TRBV20-1 and TRBJ2-3; the D gene is possibly TRBD2 (5 bases). The germline V and J ends were trimmed by 5 bases and 6 bases, with 12 bases remaining between them. The CDR3 covers 12 residues. CDR1 and CDR2 (germline): DFQATT, SNEGSKA (reference sequence). CDR3 loop: CSASQAGDTQYF. The CDR3 DNA reads as TGCAGTGCTTCCCAGGCGGGCGATACGCAGTATTTT.

This clonotype occurred a few times. The chain has TRBV27 and TRBJ2-4, with 9 bases matching TRBD1. The V segment lost 10 bases and the J segment 7 bases; nucleotides outside the gene matches: 8. Germline V gene sequence: CDR1 MNHEY, CDR2 SMNVEV (reference sequence). The CDR3 is 13 amino acids. The CDR3 is CAIGLGTGNIQYF. DNA for the CDR3: TGTGCCATCGGGTTGGGGACAGGGAACATTCAGTACTTC.

The V and J genes are TRBV6-6 and TRBJ2-5, with D maybe TRBD1 (7 bases). CDR3 length equals 15 residues. Germline assignment: CDR1 MNHNY and CDR2 SVGAGI (reference sequence). Trimming removed 8 bases at V and 5 bases at J, with 21 bases between. The CDR3 protein is CASLNLGGGPETQYF. The CDR3 DNA sequence: TGTGCCAGCCTAAATCTTGGAGGGGGCCCCGAGACCCAGTACTTC.

This clonotype was counted between two and nine times. The rearrangement joins TRBV4-2 to TRBJ2-1; 10 bases match TRBD2. The J segment lost 7 bases and the V segment lost 3 bases, leaving 9 bases of the junction unmatched. The germline V gene encodes CDR1 LGHNA and CDR2 YNFKEQ. This CDR3 is built from 16 residues. The CDR3 sequence: CASSQALAGVMNEQFF. CDR3 DNA: TGTGCCAGCAGCCAGGCGCTAGCGGGAGTGATGAATGAGCAGTTCTTC.

The chain combines TRBV6-6 with TRBJ1-1; D gene ambiguous. V lost 0 bases to trimming and J lost 0 bases, with 8 bases between them. The germline V gene has CDR1 MNHNY and CDR2 SVGAGI (reference sequence). The CDR3 spans 15 residues. CDR3 sequence reads: CASSYSEGLNTEAFF. In nucleotides, the CDR3 is TGTGCCAGCAGTTACTCCGAGGGTCTGAACACTGAAGCTTTCTTT.

This clonotype has just a few counts. The V call is TRBV15, the J call TRBJ2-3; 10 positions agree with TRBD1. V lost 1 base to trimming and J lost 5 bases; unmatched junction nucleotides: 3. The germline gives CDR1 LNHNV, CDR2 YYDKDF (reference sequence). This CDR3 contains 15 residues. Written as DNA, the CDR3 is TGTGCCACCAGCAGAGCTGGACAGGGGGGAGATACGCAGTATTTT. Translated: CATSRAGQGGDTQYF.

The chain couples TRBV6-2 or TRBV6-3 to TRBJ2-3, with 9 bases fitting TRBD2. Germline CDR1 and CDR2: MNHEY and SVGEGT. The CDR3 has 15 amino acids. J gave up 8 bases and V 5 bases, and 11 bases lay outside the gene matches. The CDR3 spells CASSPRGGRASTQYF. CDR3 nucleotide sequence: TGTGCCAGCAGTCCCCGCGGCGGGAGGGCCAGTACGCAGTATTTT.

A few counts support this clonotype. V and J are TRBV5-1 and TRBJ2-7; the match to TRBD2 covers 12 bases. V lost 4 bases and J lost 3; bases outside the gene matches: 5. Germline CDR1 SGHRS, CDR2 YFSETQ. The CDR3 runs 15 residues. CDR3 region: CASSLTSGRFYEQYF. CDR3 sequence (DNA): TGCGCCAGCAGCCTTACTAGCGGGAGGTTCTACGAGCAGTACTTC.